The 8 T cell receptor beta chains in this list originate from one sample, sequenced in a study of vaccination effects on CD4 cells after COVID-19. These receptors lack a known antigen. Measured with immunoSEQ multiplex PCR; TCRdb has only the in-frame clones, and not every one. Of tens of thousands of clones in the sample, around four fifths were seen once. Following culture for about ten days, CD4+ T cells were isolated. Two-dose vaccination with either BNT162b2 or mRNA-1273 was given to the participants. Sequenced here: CD4+ T cells from PBMCs cultured without peptide, sampled after COVID-19 vaccination. The origin of the receptors is a human donor who received a COVID-19 vaccine.

The V and J genes are TRBV19 and TRBJ2-3; 7 bases are shared with TRBD1. The germline V gene encodes CDR1 LNHDA and CDR2 SQIVND (reference sequence). CDR3 length: 17 amino acids. Losses at the gene ends were 7 bases for V and 2 bases for J; bases not matched to a gene: 15. CDR3: CASNLAEDREHTDTQYF. The CDR3 nucleotides read TGTGCCAGTAATCTGGCGGAAGACAGGGAACACACAGATACGCAGTATTTT.

The chain joins TRBV5-1 to TRBJ2-3; unclear D gene. With 0 bases removed from V and 4 bases from J, the gap between germline ends came to 21 bases. The CDR3 extends over 18 amino acids. CDR1 and CDR2 (germline): SGHRS, YFSETQ. CDR3 in DNA: TGCGCCAGCAGCTTGGGCCTATTTGGCAGGTCTATTTCAGATACGCAGTATTTT. This encodes CASSLGLFGRSISDTQYF.

The chain combines TRBV6-5 with TRBJ1-2, with D unresolved. This CDR3 region has 16 residues. V was trimmed by 0 bases and J by 0 bases, leaving 11 bases between them. Germline loops: CDR1 MNHEY, CDR2 SVGAGI. The CDR3 DNA is TGTGCCAGCAGTTACTCTTACTCGGCGGCTAACTATGGCTACACCTTC. It encodes CASSYSYSAANYGYTF.

V gene TRBV7-2 combines with J gene TRBJ1-3; possibly TRBD1 for D (5 bases). Germline V gives CDR1 SGHTA, CDR2 FQGNSA. The CDR3 runs to 13 residues. The V gene lost 1 base and the J gene lost 4 bases, with 5 bases spanning the gap. This CDR3 reads CASSLEGGNTIYF. For the CDR3, the DNA is TGTGCCAGCAGCTTAGAGGGGGGAAACACCATATATTTT.

The chain combines TRBV7-2 with TRBJ2-2; D ambiguous. V was cut by 6 bases and J by 7 bases, with 9 bases left in between. This CDR3 has 12 amino acids. Germline V gene lookup returns CDR1 SGHTA and CDR2 FQGNSA. The CDR3 sequence: CASRLDNGELFF. CDR3 DNA: TGTGCCAGCAGACTTGATAACGGGGAGCTGTTTTTT.

In its sample, this clone was seen once. This chain links TRBV2 with TRBJ2-2; 9 nucleotides align to TRBD1. The CDR3 runs to 15 residues. V was clipped by 6 bases and J by 7 bases; unmatched bases: 9. Germline lookup yields CDR1 SNHLY and CDR2 FYNNEI. The CDR3 sequence: CASRGDRARGGELFF. CDR3 DNA: TGTGCCAGCAGAGGGGACAGGGCTCGCGGCGGGGAGCTGTTTTTT. The full variable domain, its missing parts supplied by reference TRBV2 and TRBJ2-2, is EPEVTQTPSHQVTQMGQEVILRCVPISNHLYFYWYRQILGQKVEFLVSFYNNEISEKSEIFDDQFSVERPDGSNFTLKIRSTKLEDSAMYFCASRGDRARGGELFFGEGSRLTVL.

This clone was counted between two and nine times. This chain connects TRBV19 to TRBJ1-3; no firm D call. Per the germline V gene, CDR1 is LNHDA and CDR2 is SQIVND (reference sequence). CDR3 length: 11 amino acids. V dropped 10 bases and J dropped 7 bases, with 11 bases sitting between them. CDR3 DNA: TGTGCCACTAAAGTTGGGAACACCATATATTTT. This encodes CATKVGNTIYF.

V gene TRBV19 combines with J gene TRBJ1-6, with D possibly TRBD1 on 6 matching bases. Germline V gives CDR1 LNHDA, CDR2 SQIVND (reference sequence). This CDR3 spans 15 amino acids. V lost 7 bases and J lost 0, with 10 bases in between. In DNA form, the CDR3 reads TGTGCCAGTAAGGAGGGGGTCTCCTATAATTCACCCCTCCACTTT. Protein product: CASKEGVSYNSPLHF. Supplemented by reference TRBV19 and TRBJ1-6, the full variable domain reads DGGITQSPKYLFRKEGQNVTLSCEQNLNHDAMYWYRQDPGQGLRLIYYSQIVNDFQKGDIAEGYSVSREKKESFPLTVTSAQKNPTAFYLCASKEGVSYNSPLHFGNGTRLTVT.